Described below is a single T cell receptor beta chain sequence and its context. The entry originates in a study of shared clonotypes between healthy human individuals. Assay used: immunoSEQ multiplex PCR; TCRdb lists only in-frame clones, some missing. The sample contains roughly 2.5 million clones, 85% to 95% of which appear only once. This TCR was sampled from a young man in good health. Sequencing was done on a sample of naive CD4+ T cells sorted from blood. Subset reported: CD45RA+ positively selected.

CDR3 sequence reads: CASSPRGISTDTQYF. As DNA, the CDR3 is TGTGCCAGCAGCCCCCGGGGGATTAGCACAGATACGCAGTATTTT. This chain links TRBV9 with TRBJ2-3; maybe TRBD2 (6 bases). This CDR3 is 15 amino acids long. Trimming removed 4 bases at V and 0 bases at J, with 12 bases between. Germline V lookup: CDR1 SGDLS, CDR2 YYNGEE.